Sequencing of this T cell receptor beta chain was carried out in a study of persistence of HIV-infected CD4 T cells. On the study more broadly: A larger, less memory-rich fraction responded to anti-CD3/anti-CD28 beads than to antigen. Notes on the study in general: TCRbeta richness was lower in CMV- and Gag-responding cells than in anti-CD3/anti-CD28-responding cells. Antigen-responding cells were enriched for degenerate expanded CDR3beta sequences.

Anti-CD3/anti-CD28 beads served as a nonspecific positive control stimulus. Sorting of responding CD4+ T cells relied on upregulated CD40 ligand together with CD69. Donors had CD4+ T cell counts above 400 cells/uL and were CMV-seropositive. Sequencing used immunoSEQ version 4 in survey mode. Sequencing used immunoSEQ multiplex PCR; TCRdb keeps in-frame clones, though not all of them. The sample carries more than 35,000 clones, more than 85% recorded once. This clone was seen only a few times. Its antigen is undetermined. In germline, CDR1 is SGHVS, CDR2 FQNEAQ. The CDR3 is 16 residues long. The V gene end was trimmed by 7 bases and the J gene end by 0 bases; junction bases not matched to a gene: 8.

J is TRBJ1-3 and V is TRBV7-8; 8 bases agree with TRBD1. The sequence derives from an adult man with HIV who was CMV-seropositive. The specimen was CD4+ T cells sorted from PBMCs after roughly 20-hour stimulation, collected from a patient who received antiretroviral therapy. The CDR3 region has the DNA TGTGCCAGCACCTCGGACAGGGCGAGCTCTGGAAACACCATATATTTT. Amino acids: CASTSDRASSGNTIYF.